A single sample gave rise to the 28 T cell receptor beta chains below, sequenced in a study of beta chain features in type 1 diabetes. The study's findings and limits: All four CD4+ subsets of Type 1 diabetes patients contained TCRB CDR3s that were moderately but significantly shorter.

Expressed TCRB transcripts got sequenced, as all isolated RNA was reverse transcribed. TCRdb keeps only in-frame clones here, not all; method: immunoSEQ multiplex PCR. The profile shows 500,000 to 850,000 clones, more than 13% of them singletons. No antigen has been assigned to these receptors. The sample taken for sequencing was naive CD4+ T cells from blood. These receptors were taken from a man younger than 30 with type 1 diabetes.

The table lists this clone with a few counts. This may be a read error: a much more frequent sequence differs by one nucleotide. Other DNA sequences from this sample encode an identical CDR3 as well. This rearrangement joins TRBV7-2 to TRBJ2-3; D gene uncertain. Germline V gene sequence: CDR1 SGHTA, CDR2 FQGNSA. With 6 bases removed from V and 2 bases from J, the gap between germline ends came to 3 bases. This CDR3 is built from 11 residues. This CDR3 is CASSSTDTQYF. The CDR3 DNA is TGTGCCAGCAGTTCCACAGATACGCAGTATTTT.

In its sample, this clone was seen a few times. The chain couples TRBV6-1 to TRBJ2-1, with D maybe TRBD1 (5 bases). Germline V lookup: CDR1 MNHNS, CDR2 SASEGT. The CDR3 has 16 amino acids. Deletions cut 3 bases from V and 4 bases from J, with 16 bases between. CDR3 nucleotides: TGTGCCAGCAGTGACGTCGGAGCAAAGGGGTACAATGAGCAGTTCTTC. The encoded protein is CASSDVGAKGYNEQFF.

The rearrangement links TRBV5-1 to TRBJ2-7; 7 bases align to TRBD1. The CDR3 has 16 residues. V gave up 7 bases and J gave up 0 bases; unmatched junction bases: 13. Per germline, CDR1 SGHRS and CDR2 YFSETQ. The CDR3 region is CASARYPRGSSYEQYF. CDR3 nucleotide sequence: TGCGCCAGCGCACGATACCCCAGGGGGTCCTCCTACGAGCAGTACTTC.

The chain links TRBV19 to TRBJ2-7; D is uncertain. With 11 bases removed from V and 0 bases from J, the gap between germline ends came to 11 bases. The germline gives CDR1 LNHDA, CDR2 SQIVND (reference sequence). CDR3 size: 12 residues. The CDR3 reads CAFAQSSYEQYF. DNA of the CDR3: TGTGCCTTTGCCCAAAGCTCCTACGAGCAGTACTTC.

This clone came up a few times. This chain uses TRBV19 with TRBJ2-4; perhaps TRBD1 as D (5 bases). Germline-derived CDR1 and CDR2 are LNHDA and SQIVND (reference sequence). The CDR3 sequence is 12 residues long. Trimming pared 4 bases from V and 5 bases from J, leaving 6 bases between. The CDR3, as DNA: TGTGCCAGTAGTAGACAGCAAAACATTCAGTACTTC. It codes for CASSRQQNIQYF.

The table lists this clone with a few counts. At the DNA level, this CDR3 is encoded by other sequences in the same sample as well. The chain carries TRBV5-1 and TRBJ1-1, with 11 positions matching TRBD1. Germline trimming cut 2 bases from V and 4 bases from J; bases unmatched to any gene: 1. CDR1 SGHRS and CDR2 YFSETQ come from the germline V gene. The CDR3 length is 14 residues. CDR3 region: CASSLGTGGTEAFF. CDR3 bases: TGCGCCAGCAGCTTAGGGACAGGGGGCACTGAAGCTTTCTTT.

Turning to this clone: Other DNA sequences in the sample encode the same CDR3. The rearrangement joins TRBV4-3 to TRBJ1-5; perhaps TRBD1 as D (5 bases). V was shortened by 0 bases and J by 6 bases, with 12 bases between the two germline ends. Germline CDR1 is LGHNA and CDR2 is YSLEER. The length of the CDR3 is 15 residues. In nucleotides, the CDR3 is TGCGCCAGCAGCCAAGATCGAGGGGCGGGTCAGCCCCAGCATTTT. Encoded protein: CASSQDRGAGQPQHF.

Only a few counts were recorded for this clone. The gene calls are TRBV14 and TRBJ2-1; a possible D gene is TRBD1 (5 bases). V was cut by 4 bases and J by 3 bases, with 10 bases left in between. Germline V gene sequence: CDR1 SGHDN, CDR2 FVKESK. The CDR3 totals 14 residues. In nucleotides, the CDR3 is TGTGCCAGCAGCCGCATGACAGACTACAATGAGCAGTTCTTC. Translation gives CASSRMTDYNEQFF.

The chain uses TRBV7-2 and TRBJ1-1; TRBD1 matches at 7 bases. The V segment lost 5 bases and the J segment 4 bases; nucleotides outside the gene matches: 4. The CDR3 is 13 residues long. Looked up from germline, CDR1 is SGHTA and CDR2 is FQGNSA. The chain's CDR3 is CASSPRTGTEAFF. CDR3 DNA: TGTGCCAGCAGCCCCCGGACAGGCACTGAAGCTTTCTTT. Full variable domain (outside the CDR3, taken from reference TRBV7-2 and TRBJ1-1): GAGVSQSPSNKVTEKGKDVELRCDPISGHTALYWYRQSLGQGLEFLIYFQGNSAPDKSGLPSDRFSAERTGGSVSTLTIQRTQQEDSAVYLCASSPRTGTEAFFGQGTRLTVV.

Of note for this clone: Other DNA sequences from this sample encode an identical CDR3 as well. The chain employs TRBV20-1 and TRBJ1-5; D unresolved. Germline lookup yields CDR1 DFQATT and CDR2 SNEGSKA (reference sequence). This CDR3 has 11 amino acids. V lost 1 base and J 8 bases, leaving 6 bases between the germline ends. CDR3 loop: CSARAREPQHF. The CDR3 DNA reads TGCAGTGCTAGAGCACGGGAGCCCCAGCATTTT.

The chain has TRBV9 and TRBJ2-5; D call uncertain. The CDR3 extends over 16 amino acids. Germline-derived CDR1 and CDR2 are SGDLS and YYNGEE. Trimming stripped 0 bases from V and 0 bases from J, with 12 bases between. The CDR3: CASSVARDLNQETQYF. For the CDR3, the DNA is TGTGCCAGCAGCGTAGCCCGCGACTTAAACCAAGAGACCCAGTACTTC.

This chain links TRBV20-1 with TRBJ2-3; D uncertain. Germline lookup yields CDR1 DFQATT and CDR2 SNEGSKA (reference sequence). CDR3 length: 11 residues. Trimming stripped 5 bases from V and 7 bases from J, with 10 bases between. The CDR3 DNA follows: TGCAGTGCTTTGAGAGGAAATACGCAGTATTTT. As protein: CSALRGNTQYF.

This clone has a handful of counts. The J gene is TRBJ2-1, the V gene TRBV7-2; 9 bases map to TRBD1. The ends lost 0 bases at V and 4 bases at J; junction bases unmatched: 1. CDR3 length equals 15 residues. In germline, CDR1 is SGHTA, CDR2 FQGNSA. The CDR3, as DNA: TGTGCCAGCAGCTTAGCGACAGGGGGTTACAATGAGCAGTTCTTC. Its protein product is CASSLATGGYNEQFF.

The chain is built from TRBV5-1 and TRBJ2-3; TRBD1 agrees at 12 bases. V shed 0 bases, J shed 7 bases, and the junction held 12 bases outside the gene matches. In germline, CDR1 is SGHRS, CDR2 YFSETQ. The CDR3 has 18 residues. CDR3 in DNA: TGCGCCAGCAGCTTGGGAGTCGTCGGGACAGGGGGCGCAAATACGCAGTATTTT. Residues: CASSLGVVGTGGANTQYF.

This clone has more than one count but fewer than ten. J is TRBJ1-2 and V is TRBV11-2; D not certain. Germline CDR1 and CDR2: SGHAT and FQNNGV. The CDR3 loop spans 19 amino acids. The ends were cut back, 1 base at V and 5 bases at J, with 26 bases in the middle. CDR3 protein: CASSLGLMGTPRAEYGYTF. CDR3 DNA sequence: TGTGCCAGCAGCTTAGGCCTTATGGGAACCCCGCGAGCGGAGTATGGCTACACCTTC.

This clone was seen a few times. The rearrangement uses TRBV2 and TRBJ2-2; D perhaps matches TRBD2 (6 bases). The CDR3 is 16 amino acids. V lost 5 bases to trimming and J lost 2 bases, with 15 bases between them. CDR1 is SNHLY and CDR2 is FYNNEI in the germline V gene. Here the CDR3 DNA reads TGTGCCAGCAGTCTAGACGGGACTCGAAACACCGGGGAGCTGTTTTTT. As protein: CASSLDGTRNTGELFF.

This sequence joins TRBV2 and TRBJ1-2; D possibly corresponds to TRBD1 (6 bases). Trimming took off 6 bases at V and 7 bases at J, with 18 bases between the two ends. The length of the CDR3 is 14 residues. Germline V gene sequence: CDR1 SNHLY, CDR2 FYNNEI. CDR3 DNA: TGTGCCAGCAGGGGGGGCAGCGGGATTGCTGGCTACACCTTC. Protein sequence: CASRGGSGIAGYTF.

V gene TRBV2 combines with J gene TRBJ2-4, with TRBD2 matching over 12 bases. Germline trimming cut 7 bases from V and 1 base from J; bases unmatched to any gene: 14. The CDR3 is 19 amino acids. CDR1 is SNHLY and CDR2 is FYNNEI in the germline V gene. This CDR3 reads CASNGDLAGGPGAKNIQYF. CDR3 DNA sequence: TGTGCCAGCAATGGGGATCTAGCGGGAGGGCCCGGGGCCAAAAACATTCAGTACTTC.

The rearrangement links TRBV15 to TRBJ1-3; D not resolved. The CDR3 sequence is 14 residues long. CDR1 is LNHNV, CDR2 YYDKDF, per germline (reference sequence). With 0 bases removed from V and 4 bases from J, the gap between germline ends came to 7 bases. This CDR3 is CATSRDQGGNTIYF. In DNA form, the CDR3 reads TGTGCCACCAGCAGAGATCAAGGAGGAAACACCATATATTTT.

This chain links TRBV7-9 with TRBJ2-2; 7 nucleotides align to TRBD2. CDR3 length: 16 residues. Trimming removed 4 bases from V and 6 bases from J; junction bases left unmatched: 11. From germline, CDR1 is SEHNR and CDR2 FQNEAQ (reference sequence). For the CDR3, the DNA is TGTGCCAGCAGCTCCAGACCCGGGCTAGCGGCCGGGGAGCTGTTTTTT. Encoded protein: CASSSRPGLAAGELFF.

The rearrangement joins TRBV30 to TRBJ1-2; unclear D gene. Looked up from germline, CDR1 is GTSNPN and CDR2 is SVGIG (reference sequence). Trimming cost V 4 bases and J 8 bases, with 14 bases left between them. There are 12 residues in the CDR3. The DNA for the CDR3 is TGTGCCTGGAAGGGCGGAGGAAACGGCTACACCTTC. This sequence encodes CAWKGGGNGYTF.

The rearrangement joins TRBV7-2 to TRBJ2-3; D tentatively fits TRBD1 or TRBD2 (6 bases each). V dropped 2 bases and J dropped 1 base, with 13 bases sitting between them. CDR3 size: 16 residues. The germline gives CDR1 SGHTA, CDR2 FQGNSA. The CDR3 nucleotides are TGTGCCAGCAGCTTATTTTGGGGGGCGGGCACAGATACGCAGTATTTT. This gives the protein CASSLFWGAGTDTQYF. The full variable domain, rest sourced from reference TRBV7-2 and TRBJ2-3, is GAGVSQSPSNKVTEKGKDVELRCDPISGHTALYWYRQSLGQGLEFLIYFQGNSAPDKSGLPSDRFSAERTGGSVSTLTIQRTQQEDSAVYLCASSLFWGAGTDTQYFGPGTRLTVL.

In this sample, this clone turned up a few times. This chain uses TRBV2 with TRBJ2-3; D is ambiguous. The V gene's germline CDR1 is SNHLY and CDR2 FYNNEI. This CDR3 has 14 amino acids. V lost 5 bases to trimming and J lost 6 bases, with 15 bases between them. Here the CDR3 DNA reads TGTGCCAGCAGTACGGCTATTGCACCGGATACGCAGTATTTT. Encoded protein: CASSTAIAPDTQYF.

This clone has more than one count but fewer than ten. The chain carries TRBV5-1 and TRBJ2-1; D perhaps matches TRBD1 (5 bases). The CDR3 has 13 residues. Germline values: CDR1 SGHRS, CDR2 YFSETQ. V was clipped by 4 bases and J by 6 bases, with 11 bases between them. The CDR3 nucleotides read TGCGCCAGCAGCCCCGGACAAGTCAATGAGCAGTTCTTC. Translation gives CASSPGQVNEQFF.

This clone has a handful of counts. V usage is TRBV30 and J usage is TRBJ2-1, with a weak D call TRBD1 (5 bases). V lost 4 bases and J 5 bases, leaving 15 bases between the germline ends. The germline V gene encodes CDR1 GTSNPN and CDR2 SVGIG (reference sequence). The CDR3 extends over 14 amino acids. In nucleotides, the CDR3 is TGTGCCTGGATTCGACAGCTAACCCACAATGAGCAGTTCTTC. Its translation is CAWIRQLTHNEQFF. The full variable domain, with the rest looked up from reference TRBV30 and TRBJ2-1, is SQTIHQWPATLVQPVGSPLSLECTVEGTSNPNLYWYRQAAGRGLQLLFYSVGIGQISSEVPQNLSASRPQDRQFILSSKKLLLSDSGFYLCAWIRQLTHNEQFFGPGTRLTVL.

This clone was observed a few times. CDR3: CASSSDRGLVPNEQFF. DNA of the CDR3: TGTGCCAGCAGTTCCGACAGGGGGCTGGTCCCCAATGAGCAGTTCTTC. The genes are TRBV6-6 and TRBJ2-1; 10 positions match TRBD1. The germline V gene has CDR1 MNHNY and CDR2 SVGAGI (reference sequence). The V segment lost 4 bases and the J segment 6 bases; nucleotides outside the gene matches: 9. The CDR3 totals 16 residues.

The chain links TRBV6-5 to TRBJ2-7, with D perhaps matching TRBD2 (5 bases). CDR3 length: 14 amino acids. Germline CDR1 is MNHEY and CDR2 is SVGAGI. Trimming pared 5 bases from V and 1 base from J, leaving 12 bases between. CDR3 sequence: CASSTHRDSYEQYF. CDR3 bases: TGTGCCAGCAGTACTCACCGGGATTCCTACGAGCAGTACTTC.

The chain has TRBV28 and TRBJ2-7, with 12 bases lining up with TRBD2. The CDR3 is 15 residues long. V was clipped by 6 bases and J by 3 bases; unmatched bases: 6. CDR1 and CDR2 from the germline V gene are MDHEN and SYDVKM. The CDR3 DNA sequence: TGTGCCAGCAGCCCGACTAGCGGGGGCTACTACGAGCAGTACTTC. Translation: CASSPTSGGYYEQYF.